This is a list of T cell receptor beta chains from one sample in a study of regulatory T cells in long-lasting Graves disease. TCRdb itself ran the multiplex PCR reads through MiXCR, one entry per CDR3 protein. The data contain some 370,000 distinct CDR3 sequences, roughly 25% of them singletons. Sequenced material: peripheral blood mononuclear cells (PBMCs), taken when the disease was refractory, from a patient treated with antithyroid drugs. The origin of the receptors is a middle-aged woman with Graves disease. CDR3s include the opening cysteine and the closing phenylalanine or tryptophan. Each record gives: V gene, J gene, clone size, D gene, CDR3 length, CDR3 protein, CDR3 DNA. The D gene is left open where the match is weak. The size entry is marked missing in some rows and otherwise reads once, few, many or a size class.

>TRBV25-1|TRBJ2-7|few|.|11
CASSGGAEQYF
TGTGCCAGCAGTGGGGGTGCGGAGCAGTACTTC
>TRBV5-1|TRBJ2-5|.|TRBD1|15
CASSFGDRDQETQYF
TGCGCCAGCAGCTTTGGGGACAGAGATCAAGAGACCCAGTACTTC
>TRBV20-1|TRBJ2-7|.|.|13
CSARDPDSYEQYF
TGCAGTGCTAGAGATCCCGACAGCTACGAGCAGTACTTC
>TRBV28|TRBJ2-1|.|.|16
CASSYTLRFSYNEQFF
TGTGCCAGCAGTTACACCTTAAGGTTCTCCTACAATGAGCAGTTCTTC
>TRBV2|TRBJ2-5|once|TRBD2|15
CANRPPGLAQETQYF
TGTGCCAACAGACCCCCGGGACTAGCGCAAGAGACCCAGTACTTC
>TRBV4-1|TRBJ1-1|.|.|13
CASSSSGGGWAFF
TGCGCCAGCAGCTCCTCCGGGGGCGGATGGGCTTTCTTT
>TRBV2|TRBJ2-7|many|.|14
CASSESGDQDEQYF
TGTGCCAGCAGTGAATCTGGGGATCAGGACGAGCAGTACTTC
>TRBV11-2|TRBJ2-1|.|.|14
CASRHRGSYNEQFF
TGTGCCAGCAGGCATAGGGGGTCCTACAATGAGCAGTTCTTC
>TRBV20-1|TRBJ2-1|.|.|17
CSAIPPTGTTAYNEQFF
TGCAGTGCCATCCCCCCCACCGGGACAACAGCCTACAATGAGCAGTTCTTC
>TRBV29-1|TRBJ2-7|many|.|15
CSVESGAESRGAQYF
TGCAGCGTTGAATCAGGCGCAGAAAGTCGGGGGGCCCAGTACTTC
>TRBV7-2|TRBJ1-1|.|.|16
CASSYKGGGLPTETFF
TGTGCCAGCAGTTACAAGGGGGGCGGGCTCCCAACTGAAACTTTCTTT
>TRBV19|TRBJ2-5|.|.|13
CASSERPRETQYF
TGTGCCAGTAGTGAACGACCACGGGAGACCCAGTACTTC
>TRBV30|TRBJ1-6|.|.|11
CAWKSGGIIHF
TGTGCCTGGAAGTCGGGGGGGATTATCCACTTT
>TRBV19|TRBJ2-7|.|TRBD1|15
CASSFGQGTNYEQYF
TGTGCCAGTAGTTTCGGACAGGGAACGAACTACGAGCAGTACTTC
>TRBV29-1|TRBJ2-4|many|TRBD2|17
CSVESGGGTSAKNIQYF
TGCAGCGTTGAGTCCGGCGGGGGAACGTCGGCCAAAAACATTCAGTACTTC
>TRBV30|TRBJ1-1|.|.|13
CAWGPWGNTEAFF
TGTGCCTGGGGCCCCTGGGGGAACACTGAAGCTTTCTTT
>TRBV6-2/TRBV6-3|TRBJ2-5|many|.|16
CASSTSKGVEQETQYF
TGTGCCAGCTCCACATCGAAAGGGGTAGAACAAGAGACCCAGTACTTC
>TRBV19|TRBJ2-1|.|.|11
CASSMGTEQFF
TGTGCCAGTAGTATGGGGACAGAGCAGTTCTTC
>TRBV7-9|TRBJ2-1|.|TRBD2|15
CASSLLAGGIVEQFF
TGTGCCAGCAGCTTACTAGCGGGAGGGATAGTTGAGCAGTTCTTC
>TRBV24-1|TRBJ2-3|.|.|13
CATSDLRGDTQYF
TGTGCCACCAGTGATTTAAGGGGAGATACGCAGTATTTT
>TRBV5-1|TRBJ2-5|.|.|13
CASSIAPEETQYF
TGCGCCAGCAGCATTGCGCCGGAAGAGACCCAGTACTTC
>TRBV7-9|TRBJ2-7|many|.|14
CASTTGHPPYEQYF
TGTGCCAGCACCACGGGCCATCCACCCTACGAGCAGTACTTC
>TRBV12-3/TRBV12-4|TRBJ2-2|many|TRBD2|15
CASTLSGGRTGELFF
TGTGCCAGCACCCTTTCGGGCGGGAGGACCGGGGAGCTGTTTTTT
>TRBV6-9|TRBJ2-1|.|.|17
CASSYAQGLLSYNEQFF
TGTGCCAGCAGTTACGCACAGGGTCTACTTTCCTACAATGAGCAGTTCTTC
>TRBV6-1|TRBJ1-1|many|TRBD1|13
CACRGQGNTEAFF
TGTGCGTGTCGGGGACAGGGGAACACTGAAGCTTTCTTT
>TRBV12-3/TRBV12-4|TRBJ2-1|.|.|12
CASSLTSREQFF
TGTGCCAGCAGTTTAACTAGTAGAGAGCAGTTCTTC
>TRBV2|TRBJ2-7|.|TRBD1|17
CASSGSLGQGNMYEQYF
TGTGCCAGCAGCGGTTCGCTAGGACAGGGTAACATGTACGAGCAGTACTTC
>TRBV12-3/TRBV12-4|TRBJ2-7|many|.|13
CASSLSNWSEQYF
TGTGCCAGCAGTTTAAGTAATTGGAGCGAGCAGTACTTC
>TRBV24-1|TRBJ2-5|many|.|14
CATSDPTELRTQYF
TGTGCCACCAGTGATCCAACGGAGTTACGGACCCAGTACTTC
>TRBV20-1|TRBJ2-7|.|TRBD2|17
CSARGERTSGRTVEQYF
TGCAGTGCTAGAGGGGAGCGGACTAGCGGGAGAACTGTCGAGCAGTACTTC
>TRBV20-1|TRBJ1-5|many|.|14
CSGLSSLHNQPQHF
TGCAGTGGTCTCAGCTCCCTCCACAATCAGCCCCAGCATTTT
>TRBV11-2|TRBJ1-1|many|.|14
CASSKGGVSTEAFF
TGTGCCAGCAGCAAAGGGGGAGTATCCACTGAAGCTTTCTTT
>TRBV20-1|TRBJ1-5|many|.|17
CSARDPRVAVKEQPQHF
TGCAGTGCTAGAGATCCCAGGGTTGCAGTAAAAGAACAGCCCCAGCATTTT
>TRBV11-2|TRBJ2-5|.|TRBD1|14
CASTVGRGQETQYF
TGTGCCAGCACCGTCGGCAGGGGGCAAGAGACCCAGTACTTC
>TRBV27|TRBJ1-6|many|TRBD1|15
CASRYRDRGNSPLHF
TGTGCCAGCAGATACCGGGACAGGGGGAATTCACCCCTCCACTTT
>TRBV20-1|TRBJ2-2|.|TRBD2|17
CSARDLGGSSNTGELFF
TGCAGTGCTAGAGATTTGGGGGGGTCCTCGAACACCGGGGAGCTGTTTTTT
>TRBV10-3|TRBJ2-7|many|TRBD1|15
CAISESNRGAYEQYF
TGTGCCATCAGTGAGTCGAACAGGGGTGCCTACGAGCAGTACTTC
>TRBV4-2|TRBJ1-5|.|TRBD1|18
CASSQDWRDRVLLQPQHF
TGTGCCAGCAGCCAAGATTGGCGGGACAGGGTTTTACTGCAGCCCCAGCATTTT
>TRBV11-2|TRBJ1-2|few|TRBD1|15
CASSPLAGTGLGYTF
TGTGCCAGCAGCCCCTTAGCCGGGACAGGGCTTGGCTACACCTTC